What follows are 27 T cell receptor beta chains derived from one specimen sequenced in a study of T cell repertoires in cytomegalovirus infection. MiXCR, applied by TCRdb to the reads, yields one record per CDR3 protein. The data show some 300,000 distinct CDR3 sequences, around 9.6% seen once. Input material: PBMCs. These receptors were taken from a human donor in good health (CMV status not recorded). Some clones in this sample may be carry-over from other donors' samples.

Ten or more counts support this clonotype. The chain combines TRBV7-2 with TRBJ1-5; D unresolved. The V and J ends lost 5 bases and 6 bases respectively, with 17 bases between them. This CDR3 comprises 15 residues. Germline V gives CDR1 SGHTA, CDR2 FQGNSA. The CDR3 DNA reads as TGTGCCAGCAGCCGTTTCGAGGGAATAGGTCAGCCCCAGCATTTT. It is translated as CASSRFEGIGQPQHF.

This clonotype was picked up a small number of times. Without the conserved terminal phenylalanine or tryptophan, this CDR3 likely stems from a read error. The DNA is omitted, as the CDR3 cannot be located on it reliably, and the CDR3 follows TCRdb's listing. The V and J genes are TRBV20-1 and TRBJ2-5; the table's D gene call, TRBD2, was not cross checked with the DNA. The CDR3 extends over 10 residues, inclusive of both ends. Germline V gives CDR1 DFQATT, CDR2 SNEGSKA (reference sequence). This CDR3 reads CSARKSGVRI.

Many counts were recorded for this clonotype. The rearrangement uses TRBV29-1 and TRBJ1-5; 7 bases line up with TRBD1. Germline values: CDR1 SQVTM, CDR2 ANQGSEA. V lost 7 bases and J lost 2; bases outside the gene matches: 8. This CDR3 region has 14 residues. The CDR3 sequence is CSAATGSGNQPQHF. The CDR3 DNA is TGCAGCGCCGCGACAGGGAGCGGCAATCAGCCCCAGCATTTT.

There are many counts of this clonotype. The V call is TRBV6-2 or TRBV6-3, the J call TRBJ2-7; D is ambiguous. Germline CDR1 MNHEY, CDR2 SVGEGT. V was trimmed by 6 bases and J by 0 bases, leaving 9 bases between them. This CDR3 has 13 residues. As DNA, the CDR3 is TGTGCCAGCAGCCGACACGCCTCCTACGAGCAGTACGTC. Translating gives CASSRHASYEQYV.

This clonotype was detected ten times or more. The V and J genes are TRBV10-3 and TRBJ2-5; TRBD1 matches 10 bases. The V gene end was trimmed by 6 bases and the J gene end by 4 bases; junction bases not matched to a gene: 11. Germline assignment: CDR1 ENHRY and CDR2 SYGVKD. This CDR3 has 16 residues. Here the CDR3 reads CAIRIGTGERGETQYF. CDR3 DNA: TGTGCCATCAGGATCGGGACAGGGGAAAGGGGAGAGACCCAGTACTTC.

This clonotype has ten or more counts. The CDR3 DNA reads TGTGCCAGCAGTTACGACGGAGGGGACATTCAGTACTTC. Amino acid sequence: CASSYDGGDIQYF. This chain connects TRBV6-5 to TRBJ2-4, with D perhaps TRBD2 (6 bases). Germline lookup yields CDR1 MNHEY and CDR2 SVGAGI. The length of the CDR3 is 13 residues. Trimming stripped 2 bases from V and 8 bases from J, with 10 bases between.

Ten or more counts support this clonotype. V gene TRBV19 combines with J gene TRBJ2-1, with D maybe TRBD1 (6 bases). Trimming removed 5 bases from V and 7 bases from J, with 15 bases in between. This CDR3 is 14 amino acids long. The germline CDR1 and CDR2 sequences are LNHDA and SQIVND (reference sequence). CDR3 DNA: TGTGCCAGTAGTGGAACAGGGATAAGGAATGAGCAGTTCTTC. Protein product: CASSGTGIRNEQFF.

CDR3 sequence (DNA): TGTGCCAGCAGTTCAAGCCACTATGGCTACACCTTC. Encoded protein: CASSSSHYGYTF. The gene calls are TRBV28 and TRBJ1-2; D unclear. CDR3 length: 12 amino acids. V shed 4 bases and J shed 3 bases, with 6 bases lying between them. Germline assignment: CDR1 MDHEN and CDR2 SYDVKM.

V gene TRBV25-1 combines with J gene TRBJ2-4; D may be TRBD2 (6 bases). This CDR3 has 16 amino acids. The V gene's germline CDR1 is MGHDK and CDR2 SYGVNS. V gave up 5 bases and J gave up 8 bases, with 22 bases separating them. The CDR3 nucleotides read TGTGCCAGCAGTCCTCCCCACGGGGGTTCCGGGGACATTCAGTACTTC. Its protein is CASSPPHGGSGDIQYF.

This clonotype appeared many times. This CDR3 reads CASSQRQGGTGELFF. For the CDR3, the DNA is TGTGCCAGCAGTCAAAGACAGGGCGGCACCGGGGAGCTGTTTTTT. The chain couples TRBV27 to TRBJ2-2; 7 bases agree with TRBD1. Germline loops: CDR1 MNHEY, CDR2 SMNVEV (reference sequence). V shed 5 bases and J 4 bases; nucleotides not matched to a gene: 7. The CDR3 contains 15 residues.

This clonotype was detected only a few times. The chain combines TRBV20-1 with TRBJ2-5; perhaps TRBD2 as D (6 bases). Trimming left V 3 bases short and J 2 bases short, with 10 bases between. Germline V gene lookup returns CDR1 DFQATT and CDR2 SNEGSKA (reference sequence). The CDR3 covers 13 residues. The CDR3 bases are TGCAGTGCTAGCCTGGGACTTCAAGAGACCCAGTACTTC. Residues: CSASLGLQETQYF.

The rearrangement links TRBV14 to TRBJ1-1; D not resolved. The CDR3 covers 14 residues. V was shortened by 0 bases and J by 1 base, with 6 bases between the two germline ends. Germline CDR1 reads SGHDN; CDR2 reads FVKESK. In DNA, the CDR3 is TGTGCCAGCAGCCAAGAAAAGGGGAACACTGAAGCTTTCTTT. Its translation is CASSQEKGNTEAFF.

At least ten counts were recorded for this clonotype. The gene calls are TRBV10-3 and TRBJ2-1; 7 bases agree with TRBD1. The V gene end was trimmed by 5 bases and the J gene end by 9 bases; junction bases not matched to a gene: 16. The CDR3 has 16 residues. Germline V gene sequence: CDR1 ENHRY, CDR2 SYGVKD. The CDR3 DNA reads as TGTGCCATCAGTTTGACAGGGAAGACGGCAAAGGGTGAGCAGTTCTTC. As protein: CAISLTGKTAKGEQFF.

The chain uses TRBV14 and TRBJ1-2; 8 nucleotides align to TRBD1. Germline CDR1 reads SGHDN; CDR2 reads FVKESK. V was pared by 1 base and J by 8 bases, with 15 bases of the junction left unmatched. The CDR3 consists of 17 residues. In DNA, the CDR3 is TGTGCCAGCAGCCAAGTATCCCCGGGAGTAACAGGGGGAGGCTACACCTTC. Its protein product is CASSQVSPGVTGGGYTF. Drawing the rest from reference TRBV14 and TRBJ1-2, the complete variable domain is EAGVTQFPSHSVIEKGQTVTLRCDPISGHDNLYWYRRVMGKEIKFLLHFVKESKQDESGMPNNRFLAERTGGTYSTLKVQPAELEDSGVYFCASSQVSPGVTGGGYTFGSGTRLTVV.

This rearrangement joins TRBV20-1 to TRBJ2-5; a weak D match, TRBD2 (6 bases). The ends were cut back, 0 bases at V and 3 bases at J, with 11 bases in the middle. This CDR3 has 14 amino acids. CDR1 and CDR2 (germline): DFQATT, SNEGSKA (reference sequence). The CDR3 region is CSARDSGGKETQYF. In DNA form, the CDR3 reads TGCAGTGCTAGAGACTCTGGGGGGAAAGAGACCCAGTACTTC.

This clonotype occurred many times. The V and J genes are TRBV14 and TRBJ2-1, with D possibly TRBD2 on 5 matching bases. The CDR3 sequence is 14 residues long. The V gene lost 0 bases and the J gene lost 9 bases, with 12 bases spanning the gap. Germline V gene lookup returns CDR1 SGHDN and CDR2 FVKESK. The CDR3 DNA reads TGTGCCAGCAGCCAAGATCGCCGAAGCGGTGAGCAGTTCTTC. This translates into CASSQDRRSGEQFF.

There are many counts of this clonotype. V gene TRBV6-2 or TRBV6-3 combines with J gene TRBJ2-1; weak D call: TRBD2 (7 bases). Trimming removed 10 bases at V and 0 bases at J, with 16 bases between. The CDR3 runs to 15 residues. Germline V gene data show CDR1 as MNHEY and CDR2 as SVGEGT. CDR3: CAIWGGRVSYNEQFF. CDR3 nucleotide sequence: TGTGCCATTTGGGGGGGCAGGGTCTCCTACAATGAGCAGTTCTTC.

The V gene is TRBV20-1, the J gene TRBJ1-4; a possible D gene is TRBD1 (5 bases). This CDR3 has 15 residues. V was shortened by 4 bases and J by 8 bases, with 20 bases between the two germline ends. Germline V gene sequence: CDR1 DFQATT, CDR2 SNEGSKA (reference sequence). CDR3 sequence reads: CSAKRFLRGGEKLFF. CDR3 DNA sequence: TGCAGTGCTAAGCGTTTCCTTCGGGGCGGGGAAAAACTGTTTTTT.

The chain joins TRBV18 to TRBJ2-3; TRBD1 matches 12 bases. The junction had 10 bases not matched to a gene; V was cut back by 6 bases and J by 6 bases. The V gene's germline CDR1 is KGHSH and CDR2 LQKENI. The CDR3 length is 16 residues. CDR3 sequence (DNA): TGTGCCAGCTCCCCATCTCCCGGGACAGGGGGCGATACGCAGTATTTT. Translating it yields CASSPSPGTGGDTQYF.

About this clonotype itself: A read error is possible here, since a much larger clone lies one base away. Likely a read error: the CDR3 ends without its conserved phenylalanine or tryptophan. CDR3 coding DNA: TGCAGCGTTGAAGGCTACGGGAGGGGGCAGTTCCTC. As protein: CSVEGYGRGQFL. The chain carries TRBV29-1 and TRBJ2-1, with TRBD2 identical over 8 bases. The CDR3 consists of 12 residues. V lost 1 base and J lost 12; bases outside the gene matches: 5. Germline values: CDR1 SQVTM, CDR2 ANQGSEA.

There are many counts of this clonotype. The chain couples TRBV28 to TRBJ2-2; weak D call: TRBD1 (5 bases). Germline lookup yields CDR1 MDHEN and CDR2 SYDVKM. Trimming shortened V by 7 bases and J by 4 bases, and 16 bases separated the two germline ends. The CDR3 consists of 15 residues. The CDR3 here is CASTYPQGGTGELFF. The CDR3 coding sequence is TGTGCCAGCACCTACCCCCAGGGCGGCACCGGGGAGCTGTTTTTT.

This clonotype was seen at least ten times. The chain uses TRBV2 and TRBJ2-7; D is unclear. This CDR3 region has 11 residues. CDR1 and CDR2 from the germline V gene are SNHLY and FYNNEI. Trimming removed 10 bases from V and 4 bases from J, with 11 bases in between. The CDR3 nucleotides read TGTGCCACCCCCCCCGGATACGAGCAGTACTTC. Protein sequence: CATPPGYEQYF.

The chain joins TRBV28 to TRBJ2-5; 11 bases fit TRBD1. Germline CDR1 is MDHEN and CDR2 is SYDVKM. The length of the CDR3 is 18 residues. Unmatched junction bases numbered 14, after V lost 6 bases and J lost 2 bases. The CDR3 spells CASSYRTGGVGWQETQYF. The CDR3 bases are TGTGCCAGCAGCTATAGGACAGGGGGCGTAGGATGGCAAGAGACCCAGTACTTC.

The chain employs TRBV29-1 and TRBJ1-1; D uncertain. The CDR3 contains 12 residues. V lost 2 bases and J 4 bases, leaving 8 bases between the germline ends. CDR1 and CDR2 from the germline V gene are SQVTM and ANQGSEA. The CDR3 is CSVEWEGTEAFF. For the CDR3, the DNA is TGCAGCGTTGAATGGGAGGGCACTGAAGCTTTCTTT.

The chain links TRBV2 to TRBJ2-3; 8 bases are shared with TRBD2. The CDR3 has 14 residues. CDR1 and CDR2 (germline): SNHLY, FYNNEI. V dropped 2 bases and J dropped 5; count of bases not matched to a gene: 3. The CDR3 DNA is TGTGCCAGCAGTGAATTTACTAGCGGAGATACGCAGTATTTT. The encoded protein is CASSEFTSGDTQYF.

A few counts support this clonotype. This chain links TRBV20-1 with TRBJ1-1; no definite D call. CDR1 is DFQATT and CDR2 is SNEGSKA in the germline V gene (reference sequence). V was cut by 3 bases and J by 0 bases, with 8 bases left in between. The CDR3 has 13 residues. The CDR3 sequence is CSARSQMNTEAFF. For the CDR3, the DNA is TGCAGTGCTAGGAGCCAGATGAACACTGAAGCTTTCTTT.

This clonotype occurred many times. V usage is TRBV12-3 or TRBV12-4 and J usage is TRBJ2-5; D call uncertain. V gave up 6 bases and J gave up 5 bases, with 13 bases separating them. There are 13 residues in the CDR3. In DNA, the CDR3 is TGTGCCAGCAGGCCCTCGGACGGGGAGACCCAGTACTTC. Its translation is CASRPSDGETQYF.